This entry features one T cell receptor (beta chain) sequence. What it recognizes is unknown. The record originates from a study of CD8 T cells in ankylosing spondylitis. The study, taken as a whole, reports: About 8 highly homologous variants made up a TCR beta motif, and this motif appeared characteristic of ankylosing spondylitis blood.

After removal of 2 bases from V and 5 bases from J, the junction contained 2 bases not matched to a gene. This CDR3 spans 12 amino acids. Germline V lookup: CDR1 SQVTM, CDR2 ANQGSEA. Via MiXCR, TCRdb re-called the 5' RACE reads, giving one row per CDR3 protein. Counted here are roughly 700,000 distinct CDR3 sequences, 15% to 20% occurring once; the ten biggest clones make up about a fifth. V gene TRBV29-1 combines with J gene TRBJ1-1; 7 nucleotides agree with TRBD1. This clonotype was obtained from a male donor with ankylosing spondylitis. The sequenced material came from blood, either unsorted or a sorted T cell fraction (not recorded which). Written as DNA, the CDR3 is TGCAGCGTTGAAACAGGGGTTACTGAAGCTTTCTTT. It translates to CSVETGVTEAFF.